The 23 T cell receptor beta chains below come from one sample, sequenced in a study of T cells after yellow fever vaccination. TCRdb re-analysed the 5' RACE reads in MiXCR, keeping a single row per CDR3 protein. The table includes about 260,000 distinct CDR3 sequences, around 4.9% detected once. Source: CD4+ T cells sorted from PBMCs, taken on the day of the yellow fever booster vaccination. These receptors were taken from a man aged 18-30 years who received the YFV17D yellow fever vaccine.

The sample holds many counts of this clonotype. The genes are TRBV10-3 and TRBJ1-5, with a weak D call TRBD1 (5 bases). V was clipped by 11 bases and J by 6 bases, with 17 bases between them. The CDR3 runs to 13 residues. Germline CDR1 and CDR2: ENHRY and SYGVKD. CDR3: CAVLTERGQPQHF. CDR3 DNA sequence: TGTGCCGTCCTCACCGAGAGGGGTCAGCCCCAGCATTTT.

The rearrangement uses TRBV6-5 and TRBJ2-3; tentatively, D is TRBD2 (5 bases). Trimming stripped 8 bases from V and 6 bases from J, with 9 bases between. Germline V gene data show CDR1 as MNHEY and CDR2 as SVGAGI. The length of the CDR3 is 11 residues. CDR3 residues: CASQDWDTQYF. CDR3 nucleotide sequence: TGTGCCAGCCAGGACTGGGATACGCAGTATTTT.

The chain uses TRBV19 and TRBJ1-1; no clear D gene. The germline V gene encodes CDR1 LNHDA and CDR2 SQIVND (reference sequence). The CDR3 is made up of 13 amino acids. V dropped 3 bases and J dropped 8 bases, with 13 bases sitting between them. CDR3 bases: TGTGCCAGTAGTATGCTCCTGGACGGGGAAGCTTTCTTT. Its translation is CASSMLLDGEAFF.

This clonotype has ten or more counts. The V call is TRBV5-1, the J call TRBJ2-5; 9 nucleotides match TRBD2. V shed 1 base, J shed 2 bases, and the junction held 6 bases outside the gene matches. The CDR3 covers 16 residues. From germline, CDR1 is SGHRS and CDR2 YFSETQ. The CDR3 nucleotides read TGCGCCAGCAGCTTGCGGGCGGGGGGGCCTCAAGAGACCCAGTACTTC. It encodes CASSLRAGGPQETQYF.

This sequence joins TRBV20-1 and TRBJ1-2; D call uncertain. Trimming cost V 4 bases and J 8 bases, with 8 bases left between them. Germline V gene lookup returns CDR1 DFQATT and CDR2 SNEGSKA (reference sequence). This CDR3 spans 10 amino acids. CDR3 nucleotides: TGCAGTGCTACCCTGGGGGGCTACACCTTC. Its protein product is CSATLGGYTF.

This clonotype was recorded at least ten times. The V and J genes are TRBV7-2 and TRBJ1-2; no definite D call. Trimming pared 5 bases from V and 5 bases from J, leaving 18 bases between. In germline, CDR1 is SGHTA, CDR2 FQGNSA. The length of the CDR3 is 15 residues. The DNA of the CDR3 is TGTGCCAGCAGCCTCGGAGAGACGGAACTTTATGGCTACACCTTC. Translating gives CASSLGETELYGYTF.

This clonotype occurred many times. The CDR3 loop reads CASSERGRGFADTQYF. CDR3 nucleotides: TGTGCCAGCAGTGAACGGGGCAGGGGGTTCGCAGATACGCAGTATTTT. V gene TRBV25-1 combines with J gene TRBJ2-3; 7 bases line up with TRBD1. Germline V gene data show CDR1 as MGHDK and CDR2 as SYGVNS. With 2 bases clipped from V and 4 bases from J, the junction kept 9 bases outside the gene matches. The CDR3 is made up of 16 amino acids.

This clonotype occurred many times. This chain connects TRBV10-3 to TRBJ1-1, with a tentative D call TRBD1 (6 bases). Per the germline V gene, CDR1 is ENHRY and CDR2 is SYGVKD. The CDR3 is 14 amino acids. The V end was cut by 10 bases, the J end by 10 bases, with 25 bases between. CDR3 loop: CATGLPQQGVVAFF. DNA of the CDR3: TGTGCCACCGGTTTACCTCAACAGGGAGTGGTAGCTTTCTTT.

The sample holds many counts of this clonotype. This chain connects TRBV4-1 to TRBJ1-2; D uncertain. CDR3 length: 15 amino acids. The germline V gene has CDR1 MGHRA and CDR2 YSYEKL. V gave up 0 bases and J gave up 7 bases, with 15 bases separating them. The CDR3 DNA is TGCGCCAGCAGCCAAGATTGGGGTAGATATGGTGGCTACACCTTC. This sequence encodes CASSQDWGRYGGYTF.

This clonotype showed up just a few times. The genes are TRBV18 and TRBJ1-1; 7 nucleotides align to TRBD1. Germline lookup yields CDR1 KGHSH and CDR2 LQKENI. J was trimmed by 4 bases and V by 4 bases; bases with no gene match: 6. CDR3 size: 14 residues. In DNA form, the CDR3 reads TGTGCCAGCTCACGCGACAGGGTGGGCACTGAAGCTTTCTTT. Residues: CASSRDRVGTEAFF.

The chain's CDR3 is CASSTSFDSGNTIYF. DNA of the CDR3: TGCGCCAGCAGCACCAGTTTCGACTCTGGAAACACCATATATTTT. The rearrangement links TRBV5-1 to TRBJ1-3; D is unclear. V lost 4 bases, J lost 0 bases, and 11 bases lay in between. Per the germline V gene, CDR1 is SGHRS and CDR2 is YFSETQ. This CDR3 region has 15 residues.

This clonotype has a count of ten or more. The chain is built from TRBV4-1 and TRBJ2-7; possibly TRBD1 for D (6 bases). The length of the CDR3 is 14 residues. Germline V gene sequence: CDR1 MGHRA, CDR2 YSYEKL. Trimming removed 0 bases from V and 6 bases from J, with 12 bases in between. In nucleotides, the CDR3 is TGCGCCAGCAGCCAAGATTGGGGGCCTGGCGAGCAGTACTTC. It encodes CASSQDWGPGEQYF.

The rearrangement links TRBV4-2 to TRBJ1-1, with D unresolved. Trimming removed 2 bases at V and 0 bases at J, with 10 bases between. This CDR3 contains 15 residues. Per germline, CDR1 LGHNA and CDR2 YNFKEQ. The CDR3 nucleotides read TGTGCCAGCAGCCAAACCCTTGGACTGAACACTGAAGCTTTCTTT. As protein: CASSQTLGLNTEAFF.

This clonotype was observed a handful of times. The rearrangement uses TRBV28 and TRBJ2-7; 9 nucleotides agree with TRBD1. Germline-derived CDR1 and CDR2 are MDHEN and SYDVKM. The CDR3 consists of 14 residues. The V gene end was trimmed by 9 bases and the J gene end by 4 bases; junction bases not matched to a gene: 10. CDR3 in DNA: TGTGCCAGTGGTTCCGGGACAGGGTATTACGAGCAGTACGTC. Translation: CASGSGTGYYEQYV.

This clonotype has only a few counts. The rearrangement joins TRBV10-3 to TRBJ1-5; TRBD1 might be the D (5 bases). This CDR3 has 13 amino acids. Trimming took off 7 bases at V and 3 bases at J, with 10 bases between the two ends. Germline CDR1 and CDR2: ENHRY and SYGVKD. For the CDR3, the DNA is TGTGCCATCACCGACAGTTTCAATCAGCCCCAGCATTTT. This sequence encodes CAITDSFNQPQHF.

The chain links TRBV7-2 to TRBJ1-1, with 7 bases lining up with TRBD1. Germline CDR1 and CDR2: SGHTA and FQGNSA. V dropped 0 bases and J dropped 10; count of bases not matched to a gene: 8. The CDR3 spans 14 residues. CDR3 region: CASSLAGTGASAFF. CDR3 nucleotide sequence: TGTGCCAGCAGCTTAGCCGGTACAGGGGCTTCAGCTTTCTTT.

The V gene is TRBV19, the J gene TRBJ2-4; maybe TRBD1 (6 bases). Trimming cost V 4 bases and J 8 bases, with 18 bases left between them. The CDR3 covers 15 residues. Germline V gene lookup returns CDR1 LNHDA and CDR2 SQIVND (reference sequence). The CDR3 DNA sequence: TGTGCCAGTAGTAACCCCCGCAGGGGAGAGCACATTCAGTACTTC. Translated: CASSNPRRGEHIQYF.

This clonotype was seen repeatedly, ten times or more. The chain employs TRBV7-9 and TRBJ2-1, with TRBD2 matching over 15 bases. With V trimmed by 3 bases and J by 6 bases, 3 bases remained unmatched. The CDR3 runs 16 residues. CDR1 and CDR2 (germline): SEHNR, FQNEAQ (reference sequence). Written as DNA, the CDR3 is TGTGCCAGCAGCTTCCTGGGACTAGCGGGGGGCAATGAGCAGTTCTTC. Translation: CASSFLGLAGGNEQFF.

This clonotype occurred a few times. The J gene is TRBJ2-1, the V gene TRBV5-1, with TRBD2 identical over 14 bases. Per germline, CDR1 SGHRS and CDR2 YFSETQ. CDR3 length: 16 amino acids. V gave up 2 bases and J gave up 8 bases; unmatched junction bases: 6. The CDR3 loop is CASSFQTSGGADEQFF. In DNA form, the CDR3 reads TGCGCCAGCAGCTTCCAGACTAGCGGGGGGGCCGATGAGCAGTTCTTC. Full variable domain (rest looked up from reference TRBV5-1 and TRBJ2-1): KAGVTQTPRYLIKTRGQQVTLSCSPISGHRSVSWYQQTPGQGLQFLFEYFSETQRNKGNFPGRFSGRQFSNSRSEMNVSTLELGDSALYLCASSFQTSGGADEQFFGPGTRLTVL.

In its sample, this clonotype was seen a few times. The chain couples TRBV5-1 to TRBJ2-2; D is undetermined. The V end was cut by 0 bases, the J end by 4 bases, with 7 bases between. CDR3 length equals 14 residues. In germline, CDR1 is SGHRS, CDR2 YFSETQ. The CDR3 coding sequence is TGCGCCAGCAGCTTGGGGCAGGCCACCGGGGAGCTGTTTTTT. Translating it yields CASSLGQATGELFF. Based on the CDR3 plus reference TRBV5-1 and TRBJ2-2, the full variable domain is KAGVTQTPRYLIKTRGQQVTLSCSPISGHRSVSWYQQTPGQGLQFLFEYFSETQRNKGNFPGRFSGRQFSNSRSEMNVSTLELGDSALYLCASSLGQATGELFFGEGSRLTVL.

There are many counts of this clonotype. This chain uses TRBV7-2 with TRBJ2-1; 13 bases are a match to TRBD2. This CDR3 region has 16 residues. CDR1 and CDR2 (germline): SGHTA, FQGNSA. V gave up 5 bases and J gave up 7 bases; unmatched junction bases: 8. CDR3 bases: TGTGCCAGCAGCCCGAGGGGACTAGCGGGGACGAATGAGCAGTTCTTC. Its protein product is CASSPRGLAGTNEQFF.

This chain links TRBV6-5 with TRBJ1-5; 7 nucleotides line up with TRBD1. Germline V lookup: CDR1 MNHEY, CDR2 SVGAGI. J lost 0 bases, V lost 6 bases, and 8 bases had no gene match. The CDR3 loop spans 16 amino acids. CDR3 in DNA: TGTGCCAGCAGGCCCGGGACAGACTATAGCAATCAGCCCCAGCATTTT. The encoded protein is CASRPGTDYSNQPQHF.

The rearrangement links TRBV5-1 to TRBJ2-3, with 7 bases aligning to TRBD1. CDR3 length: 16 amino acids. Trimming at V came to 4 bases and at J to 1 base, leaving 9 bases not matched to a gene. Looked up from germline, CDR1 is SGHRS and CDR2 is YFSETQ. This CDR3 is CASSAAGTAGTDTQYF. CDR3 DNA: TGCGCCAGCAGCGCCGCCGGGACAGCGGGCACAGATACGCAGTATTTT.